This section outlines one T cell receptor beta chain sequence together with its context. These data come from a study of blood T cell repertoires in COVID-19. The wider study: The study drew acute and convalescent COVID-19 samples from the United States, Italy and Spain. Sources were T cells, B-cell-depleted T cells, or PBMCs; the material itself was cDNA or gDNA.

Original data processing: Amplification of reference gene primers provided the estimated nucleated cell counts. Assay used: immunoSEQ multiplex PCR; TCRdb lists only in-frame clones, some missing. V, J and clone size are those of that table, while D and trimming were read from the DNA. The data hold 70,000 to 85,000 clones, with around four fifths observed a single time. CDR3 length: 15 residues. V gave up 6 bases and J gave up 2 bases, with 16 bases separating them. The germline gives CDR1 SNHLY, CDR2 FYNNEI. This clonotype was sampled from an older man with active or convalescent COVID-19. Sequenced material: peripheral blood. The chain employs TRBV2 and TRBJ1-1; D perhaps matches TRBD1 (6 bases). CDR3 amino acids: CASRLDSMSNTEAFF. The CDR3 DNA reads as TGTGCCAGCAGATTGGACAGTATGTCTAACACTGAAGCTTTCTTT.